Listed here are 16 T cell receptor beta chains from one sample, sequenced in a study of early T cells in non-severe SARS-CoV-2 infection. TCRdb re-called the 5' RACE reads with MiXCR, one entry per CDR3 protein. The repertoire holds more than 95,000 distinct CDR3 sequences, approximately 10% seen once, with under 5% in the top ten. The material sequenced was whole blood, taken at baseline. All receptors derive from an adult who was a healthcare worker with PCR-confirmed SARS-CoV-2 infection or an uninfected control (not recorded which).

Many counts were recorded for this clonotype. The CDR3 region is CASSFQDQPQHF. Here the CDR3 DNA reads TGTGCCAGCAGCTTCCAAGACCAGCCCCAGCATTTT. V is TRBV7-9 and J is TRBJ1-5; D uncertain. Germline loops: CDR1 SEHNR, CDR2 FQNEAQ (reference sequence). CDR3 length: 12 residues. V lost 3 bases and J 7 bases, leaving 7 bases between the germline ends. The full variable domain, rest sourced from reference TRBV7-9 and TRBJ1-5, is DTGVSQNPRHKITKRGQNVTFRCDPISEHNRLYWYRQTLGQGPEFLTYFQNEAQLEKSRLLSDRFSAERPKGSFSTLEIQRTEQGDSAMYLCASSFQDQPQHFGDGTRLSIL.

The rearrangement links TRBV6-2 or TRBV6-3 to TRBJ2-4; 10 positions match TRBD1. The germline V gene encodes CDR1 MNHEY and CDR2 SVGEGT. The CDR3 sequence is 18 residues long. V was pared by 8 bases and J by 0 bases, with 13 bases of the junction left unmatched. CDR3 region: CASSGTGEIRIAKNIQYF. CDR3 DNA sequence: TGTGCCAGCTCCGGGACAGGGGAAATACGGATAGCCAAAAACATTCAGTACTTC.

CDR3 region: CASSDVRTRDYADTQYF. The CDR3, as DNA: TGTGCCAGCAGTGACGTTAGGACCCGGGACTACGCAGATACGCAGTATTTT. This rearrangement joins TRBV2 to TRBJ2-3; 7 bases align to TRBD2. The germline gives CDR1 SNHLY, CDR2 FYNNEI. The CDR3 is made up of 17 amino acids. Germline trimming cut 3 bases from V and 4 bases from J; bases unmatched to any gene: 13.

This clonotype was recorded at least ten times. V usage is TRBV14 and J usage is TRBJ1-5, with 10 bases aligning to TRBD1. Looked up from germline, CDR1 is SGHDN and CDR2 is FVKESK. The V and J ends lost 0 bases and 5 bases, in that order; junction bases with no gene match: 13. The CDR3 has 19 amino acids. The CDR3 is CASSQDRDRGKQGDQPQHF. CDR3 nucleotides: TGTGCCAGCAGCCAAGATCGGGACAGGGGCAAGCAAGGGGATCAGCCCCAGCATTTT.

This clonotype has more than one count but fewer than ten. CDR3 DNA: TGCGCCAGCAGCCAAGGAACAGGGAATGAGCAGTTCTTC. This gives the protein CASSQGTGNEQFF. The chain has TRBV4-3 and TRBJ2-1; D is possibly TRBD1 (6 bases). This CDR3 contains 13 residues. Trimming left V 1 base short and J 7 bases short, with 8 bases between. The germline CDR1 and CDR2 sequences are LGHNA and YSLEER.

This clonotype occurred many times. The V call is TRBV29-1, the J call TRBJ2-1, with D perhaps matching TRBD1 or TRBD2 (5 bases each). This CDR3 comprises 13 residues. V shed 7 bases and J shed 0 bases, with 10 bases lying between them. In germline, CDR1 is SQVTM, CDR2 ANQGSEA. CDR3 DNA sequence: TGCAGCGCCGCAGGGAGCTCCTACAATGAGCAGTTCTTC. Residues: CSAAGSSYNEQFF.

This sequence joins TRBV18 and TRBJ2-5; 7 bases fit TRBD1. The CDR3 contains 15 residues. V dropped 0 bases and J dropped 1; count of bases not matched to a gene: 2. The germline V gene encodes CDR1 KGHSH and CDR2 LQKENI. CDR3 bases: TGTGCCAGCTCACCACCGACAGGGCTCCAAGAGACCCAGTACTTC. This encodes CASSPPTGLQETQYF.

J is TRBJ2-3 and V is TRBV20-1; D is possibly TRBD1 or TRBD2 (5 bases each). The CDR3 is 13 amino acids. In germline, CDR1 is DFQATT, CDR2 SNEGSKA (reference sequence). V was shortened by 6 bases and J by 6 bases, with 16 bases between the two germline ends. DNA of the CDR3: TGCAGTGCGGCGAGGGGAATTAGGGATACGCAGTATTTT. It yields the protein CSAARGIRDTQYF.

In this sample, this clonotype turned up many times. V is TRBV12-3 or TRBV12-4 and J is TRBJ1-1; the D is unclear. Trimming left V 8 bases short and J 0 bases short, with 13 bases between. The CDR3 contains 14 residues. CDR3 sequence: CASGVGGMNTEAFF. The DNA of the CDR3 is TGTGCCAGCGGAGTAGGAGGGATGAACACTGAAGCTTTCTTT.

CDR3 bases: TGTGCCAGCAGTCAAATCATCGGGCAGACTAACTATGGCTACACCTTC. This sequence encodes CASSQIIGQTNYGYTF. The J gene is TRBJ1-2, the V gene TRBV5-5, with D unclear. The CDR3 has 16 residues. CDR1 is SGHKS and CDR2 is YYEKEE in the germline V gene (reference sequence). V was cut by 5 bases and J by 0 bases, with 17 bases left in between.

This clonotype was recorded a few times. The chain combines TRBV6-1 with TRBJ1-2, with D hard to call. Germline V gene data show CDR1 as MNHNS and CDR2 as SASEGT. Deletions cut 0 bases from V and 1 base from J, with 6 bases between. This CDR3 is 14 amino acids long. CDR3 in amino acids: CASSEAGSNYGYTF. In nucleotides, the CDR3 is TGTGCCAGCAGTGAAGCTGGCAGTAACTATGGCTACACCTTC.

This clonotype was seen a handful of times. J is TRBJ2-5 and V is TRBV5-5; 7 nucleotides line up with TRBD1. The V gene's germline CDR1 is SGHKS and CDR2 YYEKEE (reference sequence). Unmatched junction bases numbered 9, after V lost 5 bases and J lost 5 bases. The CDR3 covers 14 residues. In nucleotides, the CDR3 is TGTGCCAGCAGGAAACGACAGGGCTTTGAGACCCAGTACTTC. Its protein is CASRKRQGFETQYF.

This clonotype was found a few times. V and J are TRBV7-9 and TRBJ2-7, with D tentatively TRBD1 (6 bases). This CDR3 is built from 14 residues. V lost 1 base and J lost 6, with 13 bases in between. Looked up from germline, CDR1 is SEHNR and CDR2 is FQNEAQ (reference sequence). The CDR3 nucleotides are TGTGCCAGCAGCTTAGAACAGGGTGCTCCCGAGCAGTACTTC. The encoded protein is CASSLEQGAPEQYF.

This clonotype was counted many times. The J gene is TRBJ1-5, the V gene TRBV19, with D possibly matching TRBD1 (5 bases). Trimming cost V 5 bases and J 5 bases, with 10 bases left between them. The germline V gene encodes CDR1 LNHDA and CDR2 SQIVND (reference sequence). This CDR3 region has 13 residues. CDR3 sequence: CASSLQVDQPQHF. The CDR3 DNA sequence: TGTGCCAGTAGTTTACAGGTTGATCAGCCCCAGCATTTT. Looking up the rest from reference TRBV19 and TRBJ1-5 gives the full variable domain: DGGITQSPKYLFRKEGQNVTLSCEQNLNHDAMYWYRQDPGQGLRLIYYSQIVNDFQKGDIAEGYSVSREKKESFPLTVTSAQKNPTAFYLCASSLQVDQPQHFGDGTRLSIL.

The chain uses TRBV30 and TRBJ2-4; no clear D gene. CDR1 is GTSNPN, CDR2 SVGIG, per germline (reference sequence). V was pared by 1 base and J by 4 bases, with 14 bases between. The CDR3 has 15 residues. This CDR3 reads CAWSGDNKSKNIQYF. CDR3 DNA sequence: TGTGCCTGGAGTGGGGATAATAAAAGTAAAAACATTCAGTACTTC.

The table lists this clonotype with many counts. V and J are TRBV7-6 and TRBJ2-3, with 7 bases lining up with TRBD1. CDR1 and CDR2 (germline): SGHVS, FNYEAQ. The CDR3 contains 14 residues. V lost 2 bases to trimming and J lost 4 bases; unmatched junction nucleotides: 3. The CDR3 nucleotides are TGTGCCAGCAGCTTAAGGGACAGTTCAGATACGCAGTATTTT. Residues: CASSLRDSSDTQYF.